This T cell receptor beta chain came from a study of CD8 T cells in ankylosing spondylitis. Study outcomes and limitations: The study looked at matched synovial fluid samples from ankylosing spondylitis patients. Disease-linked clones were reported to be significantly enriched there. Ankylosing spondylitis blood appeared to be characterized by a TCR beta motif of eight or nine highly homologous variants.

The TCR beta libraries were generated through quantitative 5'-RACE incorporating molecular barcodes. TCRdb analysed the 5' RACE reads with MiXCR anew, one entry per CDR3 protein. The repertoire holds 200,000 to 250,000 distinct CDR3 sequences, with 10% to 13% as singletons. This clonotype has a handful of counts. Its antigen is currently unknown. The CDR3 covers 13 residues. V lost 6 bases to trimming and J lost 0 bases, with 9 bases between them. The sample comprised blood, either unsorted or a sorted T cell fraction (not recorded which). J is TRBJ2-7 and V is TRBV12-3 or TRBV12-4; D perhaps matches TRBD2 (6 bases). The source of this sequence is a male donor with ankylosing spondylitis or in good health (not recorded which). This CDR3 is CASRPGSSYEQYF. The CDR3 DNA follows: TGTGCCAGCAGACCCGGGAGCTCCTACGAGCAGTACTTC.